Below, one T cell receptor beta chain is given with its context. Measured with immunoSEQ multiplex PCR; TCRdb has only the in-frame clones, and not every one. The sample lists 700,000 to 750,000 clones, approximately 83% seen once, with under 0.012% in the top ten. Germline V gene sequence: CDR1 MGHRA, CDR2 YSYEKL. There are 14 residues in the CDR3. The junction had 5 bases not matched to a gene; V was cut back by 3 bases and J by 4 bases. This record belongs to a study of shared T cell receptors in the human thymus. These data are also associated with another study on human thymus T cells. From that study: Healthy Finnish infants having corrective surgery for congenital heart defects served as donors. Thymus pieces cut out during corrective heart surgery were the tissue that was used. Seemingly biased V and J gene usage marked thymic and blood repertoires. Related reports documented highly overlapping thymic repertoires among unrelated individuals.

Sequencing input: thymocytes. The chain is built from TRBV4-1 and TRBJ1-2, with 7 positions matching TRBD1. The TCR originated in a girl less than two years old with a congenital heart defect. The CDR3 sequence is CASSHPGQPYGYTF. The CDR3 coding sequence is TGCGCCAGCAGCCATCCGGGACAGCCCTATGGCTACACCTTC.